The 15 T cell receptor beta chains below were found in one sample sequenced in a study of T cell responses to AZD1222 COVID-19 vaccine (dated by TCRdb to the early 2020s). Library preparation was by the immunoSEQ multiplex PCR assay. TCRdb stores this immuneACCESS table with in-frame sequences only. Part of the clones is absent; in the studies checked, under half of the shortfall reflects unresolved V genes, and no reason is known for the rest. Here the sample has approximately 130,000 clones; almost 85% occur a single time. The biggest ten clones account for roughly 8.7% of the sample. The time point label of this sample denotes: about 28 days (+/-7) after the second vaccine dose. This sample's treatment or condition label indicates: meningococcal conjugate vaccine given as trial control. Sequences were derived from peripheral blood, sampled 28 days after the second dose of the MenACWY control vaccine. The source of these receptors is an adult who received the MenACWY meningococcal vaccine as a control.

CDR3 DNA sequence: TGTGCCAGCAGCAAAGCGGGACAGGGGGACTCGGCTTCGTGGGAGCAGTACTTC. This sequence encodes CASSKAGQGDSASWEQYF. The J gene is TRBJ2-7, the V gene TRBV21-1; the table's D call TRBD1 went unverified against the DNA. TRBV21-1 corresponds to a pseudogene. The CDR3 contains 18 residues.

V and J are TRBV4-1 and TRBJ2-5; D is unclear. This CDR3 comprises 9 residues. Per the germline V gene, CDR1 is MGHRA and CDR2 is YSYEKL. CDR3 nucleotides: TGCGCGGTGGAAGAGACCCAGTACTTC. It is translated as CAVEETQYF.

Only one count was recorded for this clone. The chain joins TRBV2 to TRBJ2-5; D is unclear. The V gene lost 4 bases and the J gene lost 1 base, with 7 bases spanning the gap. CDR1 SNHLY and CDR2 FYNNEI come from the germline V gene. The CDR3 consists of 13 residues. The CDR3 here is CASSVDSQETQYF. The CDR3 coding sequence is TGTGCCAGCAGTGTCGACTCCCAAGAGACCCAGTACTTC.

Points on this clone: This sample includes further DNA sequences coding for the same CDR3. The rearrangement uses TRBV9 and TRBJ2-3; D remains ambiguous. This CDR3 spans 13 amino acids. Trimming cost V 0 bases and J 0 bases, with 2 bases left between them. In germline, CDR1 is SGDLS, CDR2 YYNGEE. The CDR3 reads CASSVVSTDTQYF. The CDR3 nucleotides read TGTGCCAGCAGCGTAGTCAGCACAGATACGCAGTATTTT. The full variable domain, in which reference TRBV9 and TRBJ2-3 provide the parts outside the CDR3, is DSGVTQTPKHLITATGQRVTLRCSPRSGDLSVYWYQQSLDQGLQFLIQYYNGEERAKGNILERFSAQQFPDLHSELNLSSLELGDSALYFCASSVVSTDTQYFGPGTRLTVL.

The rearrangement joins TRBV4-2 to TRBJ2-3, with D perhaps matching TRBD1 (5 bases). Trimming shortened V by 6 bases and J by 0 bases, and 16 bases separated the two germline ends. The CDR3 runs to 16 residues. From germline, CDR1 is LGHNA and CDR2 YNFKEQ. Written as DNA, the CDR3 is TGTGCCAGCAGAAGGGGCGTAGCCGAAAGCACAGATACGCAGTATTTT. Its translation is CASRRGVAESTDTQYF.

V gene TRBV6-5 combines with J gene TRBJ2-3; 8 bases map to TRBD2. The V gene end was trimmed by 7 bases and the J gene end by 6 bases; junction bases not matched to a gene: 9. This CDR3 is built from 14 residues. The germline CDR1 and CDR2 sequences are MNHEY and SVGAGI. The CDR3 loop is CASISGGGGDTQYF. Written as DNA, the CDR3 is TGTGCCAGCATAAGCGGGGGAGGCGGTGATACGCAGTATTTT.

This clone was seen a single time. V and J are TRBV2 and TRBJ2-2; 9 nucleotides align to TRBD1. Germline-derived CDR1 and CDR2 are SNHLY and FYNNEI. This CDR3 contains 15 residues. V shed 8 bases and J 4 bases; nucleotides not matched to a gene: 8. CDR3 bases: TGTGCCAGCCACCGGGACAGGGCATTCACCGGGGAGCTGTTTTTT. Its protein is CASHRDRAFTGELFF.

This rearrangement joins TRBV27 to TRBJ1-1; D is ambiguous. CDR1 and CDR2 from the germline V gene are MNHEY and SMNVEV (reference sequence). The CDR3 runs 11 residues. Trimming cost V 4 bases and J 7 bases, with 7 bases left between them. The CDR3 DNA sequence: TGTGCCAGCAGTTCTGGGAATGAAGCTTTCTTT. This sequence encodes CASSSGNEAFF.

V usage is TRBV29-1 and J usage is TRBJ1-2, with D tentatively TRBD1 (5 bases). Looked up from germline, CDR1 is SQVTM and CDR2 is ANQGSEA. V lost 4 bases and J lost 0, with 12 bases in between. The length of the CDR3 is 14 residues. The CDR3 spells CSVVIGGSNYGYTF. CDR3 DNA sequence: TGCAGCGTTGTCATCGGGGGGTCTAACTATGGCTACACCTTC. Full variable domain (rest looked up from reference TRBV29-1 and TRBJ1-2): SAVISQKPSRDICQRGTSLTIQCQVDSQVTMMFWYRQQPGQSLTLIATANQGSEATYESGFVIDKFPISRPNLTFSTLTVSNMSPEDSSIYLCSVVIGGSNYGYTFGSGTRLTVV.

The J gene is TRBJ2-7, the V gene TRBV28, with D uncertain. Per the germline V gene, CDR1 is MDHEN and CDR2 is SYDVKM. The CDR3 contains 11 residues. With 4 bases removed from V and 0 bases from J, the gap between germline ends came to 1 base. Here the CDR3 reads CASSSSYEQYV. Written as DNA, the CDR3 is TGTGCCAGCAGTTCCTCCTACGAGCAGTACGTC.

V and J are TRBV4-1 and TRBJ1-2; a weak D match, TRBD1 (6 bases). From germline, CDR1 is MGHRA and CDR2 YSYEKL. The CDR3 length is 15 residues. Trimming pared 5 bases from V and 8 bases from J, leaving 21 bases between. This CDR3 is CASSDPRGPVDGYTF. The CDR3 bases are TGCGCCAGCAGCGATCCTCGGGGGCCTGTGGACGGCTACACCTTC.

V usage is TRBV4-1 and J usage is TRBJ1-5; possible D gene TRBD1, 5 bases. Deletions cut 6 bases from V and 7 bases from J, with 13 bases between. Germline values: CDR1 MGHRA, CDR2 YSYEKL. The CDR3 runs to 13 residues. CDR3 sequence reads: CASSFQGYQPQHF. Written as DNA, the CDR3 is TGCGCCAGCAGTTTTCAGGGATACCAGCCCCAGCATTTT.

The chain uses TRBV5-1 and TRBJ1-1, with a possible D match to TRBD1 (6 bases). The CDR3 sequence is 16 residues long. Trimming removed 4 bases at V and 5 bases at J, with 21 bases between. Germline assignment: CDR1 SGHRS and CDR2 YFSETQ. The CDR3 loop is CASSEGGRSYGTEAFF. In DNA form, the CDR3 reads TGCGCCAGCAGCGAGGGGGGCCGGTCTTATGGGACTGAAGCTTTCTTT. Filled out from reference TRBV5-1 and TRBJ1-1, the complete variable domain reads KAGVTQTPRYLIKTRGQQVTLSCSPISGHRSVSWYQQTPGQGLQFLFEYFSETQRNKGNFPGRFSGRQFSNSRSEMNVSTLELGDSALYLCASSEGGRSYGTEAFFGQGTRLTVV.

V usage is TRBV7-9 and J usage is TRBJ2-6; the D gene is possibly TRBD2 (5 bases). This CDR3 comprises 16 residues. Between the trimmed V and J ends, which lost 4 bases and 2 bases, there was a span of 12 bases. Germline V CDR1 and CDR2: SEHNR, FQNEAQ (reference sequence). CDR3 in amino acids: CASSSRVRAGANVLTF. CDR3 nucleotides: TGTGCCAGCAGCTCCCGAGTGAGGGCTGGGGCCAACGTCCTGACTTTC.

The V call is TRBV15, the J call TRBJ2-2; 10 nucleotides line up with TRBD1. CDR1 is LNHNV, CDR2 YYDKDF, per germline (reference sequence). Losses at the gene ends were 3 bases for V and 5 bases for J; bases not matched to a gene: 3. The CDR3 length is 15 residues. CDR3 nucleotides: TGTGCCACCAGCAGGAGGACAGGGGGGACCGGGGAGCTGTTTTTT. Translating gives CATSRRTGGTGELFF.